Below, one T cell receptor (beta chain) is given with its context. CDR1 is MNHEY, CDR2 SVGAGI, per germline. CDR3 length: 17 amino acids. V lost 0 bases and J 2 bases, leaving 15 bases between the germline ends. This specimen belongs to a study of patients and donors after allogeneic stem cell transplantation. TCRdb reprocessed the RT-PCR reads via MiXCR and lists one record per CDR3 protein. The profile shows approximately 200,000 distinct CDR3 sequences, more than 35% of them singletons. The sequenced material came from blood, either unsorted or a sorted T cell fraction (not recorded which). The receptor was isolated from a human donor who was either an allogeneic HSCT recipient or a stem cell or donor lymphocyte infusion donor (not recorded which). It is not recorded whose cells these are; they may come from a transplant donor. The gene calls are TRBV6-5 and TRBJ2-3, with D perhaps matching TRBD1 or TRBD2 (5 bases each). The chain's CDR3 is CASSYSRGGLFTDTQYF. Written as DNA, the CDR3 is TGTGCCAGCAGTTACTCGAGGGGTGGATTATTCACAGATACGCAGTATTTT.